The 22 T cell receptor beta chains listed next were all sequenced from one sample in a study of shared clonotypes between healthy human individuals. Naive CD8 cells, CD45RO-negative and positively selected for CCR7, excluded terminally differentiated effector memory CD45RA+ cells. Produced via immunoSEQ multiplex PCR; TCRdb's table is partial and in-frame only. This table holds 1.5 million to 2.5 million clones, less than 95% found once. Source material: naive CD8+ T cells sorted from blood. Receptor source: a young man in good health.

In DNA, the CDR3 is TGTGCCAGCAGCGCATACCGGGACTCGAGCACAGATACGCAGTATTTT. Translation: CASSAYRDSSTDTQYF. V usage is TRBV9 and J usage is TRBJ2-3; D possibly corresponds to TRBD2 (6 bases). This CDR3 has 16 amino acids. The V end lost 3 bases, the J end lost 0 bases, and 14 bases lay between the germline ends. Germline values: CDR1 SGDLS, CDR2 YYNGEE.

V is TRBV7-6 and J is TRBJ2-3; possible D gene TRBD2, 5 bases. In germline, CDR1 is SGHVS, CDR2 FNYEAQ. The CDR3 spans 15 residues. V was trimmed by 1 base and J by 0 bases, leaving 8 bases between them. The CDR3 loop is CASSLEGGSTDTQYF. The CDR3 nucleotides are TGTGCCAGCAGCTTAGAGGGCGGGAGCACAGATACGCAGTATTTT.

The chain joins TRBV7-6 to TRBJ2-7; a weak D match, TRBD1 (6 bases). V lost 2 bases to trimming and J lost 2 bases, with 19 bases between them. The CDR3 loop spans 17 amino acids. Germline CDR1 and CDR2: SGHVS and FNYEAQ. This CDR3 is CASSLTRPDRVAYEQYF. CDR3 nucleotides: TGTGCCAGCAGCTTAACCCGCCCGGACAGAGTCGCCTACGAGCAGTACTTC.

The chain combines TRBV4-3 with TRBJ2-5, with D uncertain. This CDR3 has 14 residues. The germline V gene has CDR1 LGHNA and CDR2 YSLEER. Deletions cut 0 bases from V and 4 bases from J, with 9 bases between. The CDR3 loop reads CASSQDSPGETQYF. CDR3 bases: TGCGCCAGCAGCCAAGATTCCCCGGGAGAGACCCAGTACTTC.

With respect to this clone: Other DNA sequences in the same sample also yield this CDR3. This chain uses TRBV7-8 with TRBJ2-3; D unresolved. The CDR3 loop spans 12 amino acids. From germline, CDR1 is SGHVS and CDR2 FQNEAQ. V lost 5 bases and J lost 0, with 3 bases in between. CDR3 protein: CASSLSTDTQYF. Here the CDR3 DNA reads TGTGCCAGCAGCCTAAGCACAGATACGCAGTATTTT.

The chain carries TRBV6-4 and TRBJ2-7, with TRBD1 as a possible D gene (6 bases). The CDR3 is made up of 14 amino acids. Germline V gene sequence: CDR1 MRHNA, CDR2 SNTAGT. Trimming took off 10 bases at V and 2 bases at J, with 18 bases between the two ends. The CDR3, as DNA: TGTGCCACTCCCGTGGGGGCAGGGGCCTACGAGCAGTACTTC. Translation gives CATPVGAGAYEQYF.

The rearrangement links TRBV10-3 to TRBJ2-7; TRBD2 agrees at 13 bases. Germline V CDR1 and CDR2: ENHRY, SYGVKD. Trimming removed 10 bases from V and 1 base from J; junction bases left unmatched: 16. This CDR3 has 18 amino acids. The CDR3 loop reads CASESGTSGKIGSYEQYF. In DNA, the CDR3 is TGTGCCAGCGAAAGCGGGACTAGCGGGAAGATTGGTTCCTACGAGCAGTACTTC.

This clone has just one count. The genes are TRBV9 and TRBJ1-4; perhaps TRBD1 as D (6 bases). The V gene lost 4 bases and the J gene lost 7 bases, with 8 bases spanning the gap. CDR1 and CDR2 from the germline V gene are SGDLS and YYNGEE. The CDR3 totals 12 residues. In nucleotides, the CDR3 is TGTGCCAGCAGCCCGGGGGCTGAAAAACTGTTTTTT. The encoded protein is CASSPGAEKLFF.

J is TRBJ2-1 and V is TRBV7-9; D call uncertain. Germline loops: CDR1 SEHNR, CDR2 FQNEAQ (reference sequence). The length of the CDR3 is 14 residues. Trimming took 3 bases from V and 5 from J, leaving 11 bases between them. CDR3 residues: CASSFRGGNNEQFF. The CDR3 DNA reads as TGTGCCAGCAGCTTCCGAGGCGGTAACAATGAGCAGTTCTTC.

In DNA, the CDR3 is TGTGCCAGCAGCTTGTTGGGTCTGGGGGAGGGCTATGGCTACACCTTC. This sequence encodes CASSLLGLGEGYGYTF. The gene calls are TRBV5-4 and TRBJ1-2, with D possibly TRBD1 on 5 matching bases. Germline V gene sequence: CDR1 SGHNT, CDR2 YYREEE (reference sequence). V gave up 1 base and J gave up 4 bases, with 17 bases separating them. This CDR3 is 16 amino acids long.

The chain recombines TRBV4-3 with TRBJ2-7, with 12 bases matching TRBD2. The V gene's germline CDR1 is LGHNA and CDR2 YSLEER. The length of the CDR3 is 17 residues. V shed 1 base, J shed 3 bases, and the junction held 7 bases outside the gene matches. The CDR3 sequence is CASSQGLAGVLDYEQYF. The CDR3 nucleotides read TGCGCCAGCAGCCAAGGACTAGCGGGAGTTCTGGACTACGAGCAGTACTTC.

This clone appeared once. CDR3 DNA: TGCAGCGTTTGGGACACCGGGGAGCTGTTTTTT. This sequence encodes CSVWDTGELFF. The V and J genes are TRBV29-1 and TRBJ2-2; no clear D gene. V was cut by 5 bases and J by 3 bases, with 4 bases left in between. Germline-derived CDR1 and CDR2 are SQVTM and ANQGSEA. The CDR3 consists of 11 residues.

The chain uses TRBV29-1 and TRBJ2-1, with 14 bases identical to TRBD2. Germline V lookup: CDR1 SQVTM, CDR2 ANQGSEA. CDR3 length equals 16 residues. V dropped 6 bases and J dropped 6; count of bases not matched to a gene: 10. This CDR3 reads CSVAGTSGGSGNEQFF. CDR3 nucleotides: TGCAGCGTGGCCGGGACTAGCGGGGGTTCCGGCAATGAGCAGTTCTTC.

The CDR3 loop is CASSWSRDAYEQYF. The DNA for the CDR3 is TGTGCCAGCAGCTGGAGTCGGGACGCCTACGAGCAGTACTTC. The genes are TRBV7-2 and TRBJ2-7, with D perhaps being TRBD1 or TRBD2 (5 bases each). Germline V gene lookup returns CDR1 SGHTA and CDR2 FQGNSA. The CDR3 is made up of 14 amino acids. Trimming took 4 bases from V and 2 from J, leaving 12 bases between them.

J is TRBJ2-5 and V is TRBV27; TRBD1 or TRBD2 may be the D gene (5 bases each). Between the trimmed V and J ends, which lost 4 bases and 1 base, there was a span of 13 bases. Germline assignment: CDR1 MNHEY and CDR2 SMNVEV (reference sequence). The CDR3 loop spans 15 amino acids. CDR3 nucleotides: TGTGCCAGCAGTTCCCTGGGACCCATCCAAGAGACCCAGTACTTC. The encoded protein is CASSSLGPIQETQYF.

V is TRBV7-9 and J is TRBJ2-1; D not certain. Germline V lookup: CDR1 SEHNR, CDR2 FQNEAQ (reference sequence). CDR3 size: 11 residues. Trimming took 5 bases from V and 10 from J, leaving 9 bases between them. The CDR3 DNA reads as TGTGCCAGCAGCCTCGGAGAGGAGCAGTTCTTC. It is translated as CASSLGEEQFF.

This rearrangement joins TRBV28 to TRBJ2-3; 8 nucleotides agree with TRBD1. With V trimmed by 2 bases and J by 3 bases, 19 bases remained unmatched. This CDR3 region has 20 residues. CDR1 is MDHEN, CDR2 SYDVKM, per germline. For the CDR3, the DNA is TGTGCCAGCAGTTTAAGACAGGGGAATCTTCCGAAGATCGTGACAGATACGCAGTATTTT. This gives the protein CASSLRQGNLPKIVTDTQYF.

This chain connects TRBV7-8 to TRBJ2-5; TRBD2 matches 9 bases. The CDR3 has 15 residues. Germline lookup yields CDR1 SGHVS and CDR2 FQNEAQ. J lost 4 bases, V lost 1 base, and 4 bases had no gene match. The chain's CDR3 is CASSLVLAGLETQYF. The CDR3 DNA reads as TGTGCCAGCAGCTTAGTTCTAGCGGGACTAGAGACCCAGTACTTC. Based on the CDR3 plus reference TRBV7-8 and TRBJ2-5, the full variable domain is GAGVSQSPRYKVAKRGQDVALRCDPISGHVSLFWYQQALGQGPEFLTYFQNEAQLDKSGLPSDRFFAERPEGSVSTLKIQRTQQEDSAVYLCASSLVLAGLETQYFGPGTRLLVL.

This chain links TRBV4-1 with TRBJ1-6; no reliable D call. V was clipped by 4 bases and J by 7 bases, with 14 bases between them. This CDR3 comprises 15 residues. The germline CDR1 and CDR2 sequences are MGHRA and YSYEKL. The CDR3 coding sequence is TGCGCCAGCAGCCCGACGCCAGGACTGAATTCACCCCTCCACTTT. Translated, it gives CASSPTPGLNSPLHF.

V is TRBV4-3 and J is TRBJ1-2; D gene uncertain. The CDR3 spans 15 residues. Germline CDR1 and CDR2: LGHNA and YSLEER. V dropped 0 bases and J dropped 4 bases, with 12 bases sitting between them. The CDR3 bases are TGCGCCAGCAGCCAAGATCCCACTACCAGCTATGGCTACACCTTC. Translating gives CASSQDPTTSYGYTF.

A remark on this clone: Other DNA sequences in this sample translate to the same CDR3. The rearrangement uses TRBV2 and TRBJ1-5, with D maybe TRBD1 (6 bases). Germline values: CDR1 SNHLY, CDR2 FYNNEI. CDR3 length equals 14 residues. Trimming cost V 3 bases and J 7 bases, with 13 bases left between them. Here the CDR3 DNA reads TGTGCCAGCAGTGAGGGGCAGGGGAACCAGCCCCAGCATTTT. It yields the protein CASSEGQGNQPQHF. Looking up the rest from reference TRBV2 and TRBJ1-5 gives the full variable domain: EPEVTQTPSHQVTQMGQEVILRCVPISNHLYFYWYRQILGQKVEFLVSFYNNEISEKSEIFDDQFSVERPDGSNFTLKIRSTKLEDSAMYFCASSEGQGNQPQHFGDGTRLSIL.

The chain has TRBV13 and TRBJ2-7, with D unresolved. This CDR3 contains 14 residues. Deletions cut 5 bases from V and 5 bases from J, with 16 bases between. Germline loops: CDR1 PRHDT, CDR2 FYEKMQ (reference sequence). CDR3 residues: CASSPNSRRHEQYF. In DNA form, the CDR3 reads TGTGCCAGCAGCCCAAATAGCCGGAGACACGAGCAGTACTTC.